These T cell receptor beta chains were read from a single sample in a study of multiple sclerosis patients with progressive multifocal leukoencephalopathy. Sequenced by immunoSEQ multiplex PCR; TCRdb stores in-frame clones only, minus some. Altogether 25,000 to 35,000 clones are present, 92% being singletons, with the ten largest covering around 1.8%. The sequencing input was PBMCs. All receptors derive from a young man with multiple sclerosis. CDR3s include the opening cysteine and the closing phenylalanine or tryptophan. The order of the fields is D gene, J gene, clone size, V gene, CDR3 protein, CDR3 DNA. D genes are given only for firm matches. Size tells how often a clone was seen (once, few, many) or the class of an expanded clone, and some rows leave it out.

NA TRBJ2-1 NA TRBV7-2 CASSLRNEQFF TGTGCCAGCAGCCTAAGGAATGAGCAGTTCTTC
NA TRBJ2-7 NA TRBV7-2 CASSLNRVHEQYF TGTGCCAGCAGCTTAAACAGGGTCCACGAGCAGTACTTC
NA TRBJ2-3 NA TRBV15 CATSARGLVTDTQYF TGTGCCACCAGCGCCAGGGGACTCGTCACAGATACGCAGTATTTT
TRBD1 TRBJ2-2 NA TRBV9 CASSARQGSGELFF TGTGCCAGCAGCGCCCGACAGGGGTCCGGGGAGCTGTTTTTT
TRBD1 TRBJ1-2 NA TRBV7-9 CASSLRDRPNYGYTF TGTGCCAGCAGCTTACGGGACAGACCTAACTATGGCTACACCTTC
NA TRBJ1-1 NA TRBV30 CAWRWTTLVLNEAFF TGTGCCTGGAGATGGACGACATTGGTACTTAATGAAGCTTTCTTT
TRBD1 TRBJ1-2 NA TRBV7-9 CASSPDRGRNYGYTF TGTGCCAGCAGCCCCGACAGGGGCCGAAACTATGGCTACACCTTC
NA TRBJ1-2 NA TRBV19 CASSMAGSYGYTF TGTGCCAGTAGTATGGCGGGCAGCTATGGCTACACCTTC
NA TRBJ1-6 NA TRBV18 CASSPRAGFDPLHF TGTGCCAGCTCACCACGGGCCGGTTTTGACCCCCTCCACTTT
NA TRBJ2-3 NA TRBV2 CASSAEDTQYF TGTGCCAGCAGTGCAGAAGATACGCAGTATTTT
NA TRBJ2-1 NA TRBV19 CASSIEGSRTNEQFF TGTGCCAGTAGTATAGAAGGCAGCCGTACTAATGAGCAGTTCTTC
TRBD2 TRBJ2-3 NA TRBV2 CASSEKPFPSGRAGDTQYF TGTGCCAGCAGTGAAAAACCCTTCCCTAGCGGGAGGGCCGGTGATACGCAGTATTTT
NA TRBJ2-1 NA TRBV4-3 CASSQGGPGGQFF TGCGCCAGCAGCCAAGGTGGGCCCGGCGGGCAGTTCTTC
NA TRBJ1-1 NA TRBV6-5 CASSPTQNTEAFF TGTGCCAGCAGCCCTACCCAGAACACTGAAGCTTTCTTT
NA TRBJ2-7 once TRBV13 CASSFGAGAYEQYF TGTGCCAGCAGCTTTGGGGCGGGTGCCTACGAGCAGTACTTC
NA TRBJ2-6 NA TRBV25-1 CASSEEGYTASGANVLTF TGTGCCAGCAGTGAGGAGGGATACACAGCCTCTGGGGCCAACGTCCTGACTTTC
NA TRBJ2-5 NA TRBV5-4 CASSLTINQETQYF TGTGCCAGCAGCTTGACTATTAACCAAGAGACCCAGTACTTC
NA TRBJ1-2 NA TRBV9 CASSVEPGPLKYGYTF TGTGCCAGCAGCGTAGAGCCAGGCCCCCTGAAGTATGGCTACACCTTC
TRBD2 TRBJ2-7 NA TRBV27 CASSQIWTSGTYEQYF TGTGCCAGCAGCCAGATATGGACTAGCGGTACCTACGAGCAGTACTTC
NA TRBJ1-1 once TRBV4-1 CASSQGGRDTEAFF TGCGCCAGCAGCCAAGGGGGCAGGGACACTGAAGCTTTCTTT
NA TRBJ1-1 once TRBV27 CASSLRGGTNTEAFF TGTGCCAGCAGTCTCCGGGGAGGGACCAACACTGAAGCTTTCTTT
NA TRBJ1-1 NA TRBV25-1 CASSESNRRNTEAFF TGTGCCAGCAGTGAATCGAACAGGAGGAACACTGAAGCTTTCTTT
NA TRBJ1-2 NA TRBV19 CASSTGTYGYTF TGTGCCAGTAGTACCGGTACCTATGGCTACACCTTC
NA TRBJ2-5 NA TRBV5-4 CASSTELVRGQETQYF TGTGCCAGCAGCACGGAGCTCGTACGGGGACAAGAGACCCAGTACTTC
TRBD2 TRBJ2-1 once TRBV19 CASSGPGTSNEQFF TGTGCCAGTAGTGGCCCCGGGACTAGCAATGAGCAGTTCTTC
TRBD2 TRBJ2-5 NA TRBV7-2 CASSSLAGVGETQYF TGTGCCAGCAGCTCTTTAGCGGGAGTGGGAGAGACCCAGTACTTC
NA TRBJ2-1 NA TRBV29-1 CSVVSSGPNSYNEQFF TGCAGCGTTGTAAGTTCGGGCCCAAACTCCTACAATGAGCAGTTCTTC
NA TRBJ2-2 few TRBV27 CASSWGANTGELFF TGTGCCAGCAGTTGGGGGGCGAACACCGGGGAGCTGTTTTTT
NA TRBJ2-2 NA TRBV11-2 CASSLLQGNTGELFF TGTGCCAGCAGCTTATTACAGGGGAACACCGGGGAGCTGTTTTTT
NA TRBJ1-2 once TRBV29-1 CSVEGQGSQGYTF TGCAGCGTTGAAGGGCAGGGAAGTCAAGGCTACACCTTC
TRBD1 TRBJ1-1 once TRBV4-3 CASSQAPRGSGAFF TGCGCCAGCAGCCAAGCCCCCAGGGGGTCGGGGGCTTTCTTT
TRBD1 TRBJ1-2 NA TRBV6-5 CASVGGTASNYGYTF TGTGCCAGCGTGGGTGGGACAGCCTCTAACTATGGCTACACCTTC
NA TRBJ1-2 NA TRBV6-5 CASSPDRSGGYGYTF TGTGCCAGCAGCCCGGACCGATCGGGAGGCTATGGCTACACCTTC
TRBD2 TRBJ2-1 NA TRBV10-3 CAISAGTSGVYNEQFF TGTGCCATCAGTGCCGGGACTAGCGGAGTCTACAATGAGCAGTTCTTC
NA TRBJ2-5 NA TRBV5-1 CASSLPGRETQYF TGCGCCAGCAGCTTGCCGGGGCGGGAGACCCAGTACTTC
TRBD1 TRBJ1-6 NA TRBV6-1 CASSSGTGNSPLHF TGTGCCAGCAGTTCGGGGACAGGGAATTCACCCCTCCACTTT
NA TRBJ2-5 NA TRBV9 CASSVTVKETQYF TGTGCCAGCAGCGTCACGGTAAAAGAGACCCAGTACTTC
NA TRBJ1-3 NA TRBV5-8 CASSWGGSPSGNTIYF TGTGCCAGCAGCTGGGGGGGGTCCCCCTCTGGAAACACCATATATTTT
NA TRBJ2-1 NA TRBV27 CASSYIHEQFF TGTGCCAGCAGTTACATACACGAGCAGTTCTTC
TRBD1 TRBJ1-4 NA TRBV18 CASSPGTGNEKLFF TGTGCCAGCTCACCCGGGACAGGGAATGAAAAACTGTTTTTT
NA TRBJ1-1 few TRBV6-5 CASSYSGRGGTFF TGTGCCAGCAGTTACTCGGGGAGGGGAGGGACTTTCTTT
NA TRBJ2-3 NA TRBV7-2 CASSLEWVTDTQYF TGTGCCAGCAGCTTAGAATGGGTGACAGATACGCAGTATTTT